Here is one TCR beta chain with its context. Source study methods: Researchers report that nucleated cell counts were estimated from reference gene primer amplification. Repertoires were generated with immunoSEQ multiplex PCR, while TCRdb's copy carries only in-frame clones and drops some. That table is the source of V, J and clone size, and D and trimming were worked out from the DNA. The sample carries about 59,000 clones, approximately 85% recorded once. This entry is derived from a study of blood T cell repertoires in COVID-19. The wider study: The origin of the acute and convalescent COVID-19 samples was the United States, Italy and Spain.

This TCR was sampled from a human donor in a cohort sampled during active COVID-19. Sample: peripheral blood.

The CDR3 sequence is CASSTPRTSYNEQFF. The CDR3 DNA follows: TGTGCCAGTAGTACCCCCAGGACTAGCTACAATGAGCAGTTCTTC. This chain links TRBV19 with TRBJ2-1; 7 positions match TRBD2. Germline V CDR1 and CDR2: LNHDA, SQIVND (reference sequence). The CDR3 loop spans 15 amino acids. V lost 4 bases, J lost 3 bases, and 6 bases stayed unmatched.